One and the same sample provided the 30 T cell receptor beta chains below, sequenced in a study of cytomegalovirus exposure and HLA in healthy donors. Sequenced by immunoSEQ multiplex PCR; TCRdb stores in-frame clones only, minus some. This sample has some 130,000 clones, with 88% found just once. Sequenced material: PBMCs. Every receptor here comes from a man aged 25-45 years in good health and CMV-seronegative.

The chain carries TRBV19 and TRBJ2-7; the D gene is possibly TRBD1 (5 bases). CDR1 is LNHDA and CDR2 is SQIVND in the germline V gene (reference sequence). Trimming removed 2 bases at V and 3 bases at J, with 17 bases between. The CDR3 loop spans 16 amino acids. This CDR3 is CASSISITGLHYEQYF. CDR3 in DNA: TGTGCCAGTAGTATATCTATTACAGGCTTACACTACGAGCAGTACTTC. Using reference TRBV19 and TRBJ2-7 for the parts outside the CDR3, the full variable domain is DGGITQSPKYLFRKEGQNVTLSCEQNLNHDAMYWYRQDPGQGLRLIYYSQIVNDFQKGDIAEGYSVSREKKESFPLTVTSAQKNPTAFYLCASSISITGLHYEQYFGPGTRLTVT.

The chain recombines TRBV5-6 with TRBJ1-4; 10 bases map to TRBD1. The CDR3 sequence is 17 residues long. V was clipped by 5 bases and J by 7 bases; unmatched bases: 14. Germline V gene data show CDR1 as SGHDT and CDR2 as YYEEEE. The CDR3 sequence: CASSRRQGAVLLEKLFF. In nucleotides, the CDR3 is TGTGCCAGCAGTCGACGACAGGGGGCCGTTTTACTTGAAAAACTGTTTTTT.

There are many counts of this clone. The genes are TRBV6-5 and TRBJ2-1; D not resolved. Trimming pared 2 bases from V and 0 bases from J, leaving 8 bases between. Germline V lookup: CDR1 MNHEY, CDR2 SVGAGI. This CDR3 has 15 residues. For the CDR3, the DNA is TGTGCCAGCAGTTACGCGGCAGACTCCTACAATGAGCAGTTCTTC. Translated: CASSYAADSYNEQFF.

The table lists this clone with a count of one. The chain links TRBV19 to TRBJ2-3, with 10 bases matching TRBD2. The CDR3 has 14 amino acids. From germline, CDR1 is LNHDA and CDR2 SQIVND (reference sequence). The junction had 1 base not matched to a gene; V was cut back by 6 bases and J by 1 base. CDR3 nucleotides: TGTGCCAGTAGGCTAGCGGGAGGCACAGATACGCAGTATTTT. Amino acids: CASRLAGGTDTQYF.

V and J are TRBV2 and TRBJ2-5, with TRBD2 as a possible D gene (6 bases). CDR1 and CDR2 (germline): SNHLY, FYNNEI. This CDR3 has 15 amino acids. The V end was cut by 4 bases, the J end by 1 base, with 13 bases between. For the CDR3, the DNA is TGTGCCAGCAGTGGCGGGATAGAACTCCAAGAGACCCAGTACTTC. The encoded protein is CASSGGIELQETQYF.

This clone was observed once. The chain is built from TRBV7-3 and TRBJ2-2; D remains ambiguous. CDR1 SGHTA and CDR2 FQGTGA come from the germline V gene. There are 16 residues in the CDR3. The V end was cut by 5 bases, the J end by 0 bases, with 13 bases between. The CDR3 reads CASSPTASANTGELFF. The DNA of the CDR3 is TGTGCCAGCAGCCCGACTGCCAGCGCGAACACCGGGGAGCTGTTTTTT.

The chain recombines TRBV5-1 with TRBJ1-3; no clear D gene. This CDR3 spans 16 amino acids. Germline V gives CDR1 SGHRS, CDR2 YFSETQ. Trimming took 2 bases from V and 2 from J, leaving 14 bases between them. The CDR3 nucleotides are TGCGCCAGCAGCTTCTCAGGATCGGCCACTGGAAACACCATATATTTT. Encoded protein: CASSFSGSATGNTIYF.

The chain joins TRBV18 to TRBJ1-4; 9 bases fit TRBD1. The V gene end was trimmed by 6 bases and the J gene end by 8 bases; junction bases not matched to a gene: 7. The CDR3 consists of 14 residues. CDR1 and CDR2 (germline): KGHSH, LQKENI. The CDR3 DNA is TGTGCCAGCTCCTCCGGGACAGGGAGCGAAAAACTGTTTTTT. It codes for CASSSGTGSEKLFF.

This rearrangement joins TRBV9 to TRBJ2-1; 7 bases are shared with TRBD2. The V gene end was trimmed by 4 bases and the J gene end by 10 bases; junction bases not matched to a gene: 8. CDR3 size: 13 residues. Germline V lookup: CDR1 SGDLS, CDR2 YYNGEE. The CDR3 sequence: CASSLRLAGEQFF. DNA for the CDR3: TGTGCCAGCAGCTTAAGACTAGCCGGCGAGCAGTTCTTC.

This sequence joins TRBV6-1 and TRBJ2-7; 7 positions agree with TRBD1. J lost 2 bases, V lost 6 bases, and 4 bases had no gene match. The germline V gene has CDR1 MNHNS and CDR2 SASEGT. The CDR3 loop spans 13 amino acids. The CDR3 sequence is CASRETGPYEQYF. Written as DNA, the CDR3 is TGTGCCAGCAGAGAGACAGGGCCCTACGAGCAGTACTTC.

This clone was detected once. This chain connects TRBV29-1 to TRBJ2-7; tentative D call: TRBD2 (5 bases). The CDR3 extends over 10 amino acids. Germline V CDR1 and CDR2: SQVTM, ANQGSEA. Between the trimmed V and J ends, which lost 6 bases and 6 bases, there was a span of 9 bases. CDR3 region: CSVWEREQYF. CDR3 bases: TGCAGCGTATGGGAGCGCGAGCAGTACTTC.

CDR3 DNA sequence: TGTGCCAGCAGCCCGCGGGGACAGGGCTGGAATTCACCCCTCCACTTT. Its translation: CASSPRGQGWNSPLHF. This chain connects TRBV9 to TRBJ1-6; 9 bases align to TRBD1. Germline loops: CDR1 SGDLS, CDR2 YYNGEE. This CDR3 region has 16 residues. With V trimmed by 4 bases and J by 7 bases, 9 bases remained unmatched.

This chain joins TRBV6-5 and TRBJ2-5; the match to TRBD2 covers 10 bases. This CDR3 spans 14 amino acids. Trimming cost V 5 bases and J 3 bases; bases outside gene matches: 3. Germline V gene sequence: CDR1 MNHEY, CDR2 SVGAGI. The CDR3: CASSRGLAEETQYF. CDR3 DNA sequence: TGTGCCAGCAGTAGAGGACTAGCGGAAGAGACCCAGTACTTC.

The chain carries TRBV5-3 and TRBJ1-2, with unresolved D. TRBV5-3 has ORF status, its function being uncertain. The CDR3 covers 14 residues. The ends were cut back, 2 bases at V and 1 base at J, with 9 bases in the middle. For the CDR3, the DNA is TGTGCCAGAAGCTTTCTCGGTTGTAACTATGGCTACACCTTC. It specifies CARSFLGCNYGYTF.

This chain uses TRBV7-2 with TRBJ2-7; TRBD2 aligns across 8 bases. This CDR3 is built from 19 residues. Germline loops: CDR1 SGHTA, CDR2 FQGNSA. After removal of 1 base from V and 0 bases from J, the junction contained 14 bases not matched to a gene. The CDR3 nucleotides read TGTGCCAGCAGCTTAGGGGTGGGGCTAGCGGGCCCCAGCTCCTACGAGCAGTACTTC. Amino acids: CASSLGVGLAGPSSYEQYF.

The sample holds a few counts of this clone. The chain recombines TRBV5-4 with TRBJ2-1; D is undetermined. V lost 2 bases and J 4 bases, leaving 4 bases between the germline ends. This CDR3 region has 12 residues. Per germline, CDR1 SGHNT and CDR2 YYREEE (reference sequence). The CDR3 here is CASSFSYNEQFF. The CDR3 DNA sequence: TGTGCCAGCAGCTTCAGTTACAATGAGCAGTTCTTC.

The chain recombines TRBV7-9 with TRBJ1-1, with D tentatively TRBD1 (5 bases). Looked up from germline, CDR1 is SEHNR and CDR2 is FQNEAQ (reference sequence). The CDR3 loop spans 15 amino acids. Trimming pared 2 bases from V and 1 base from J, leaving 11 bases between. CDR3 bases: TGTGCCAGCAGCTTAAATCAGGGTTCGAACACTGAAGCTTTCTTT. Its translation: CASSLNQGSNTEAFF.

In its sample, this clone was seen a few times. CDR3 residues: CASSYHSQGSNYGYTF. The CDR3 coding sequence is TGTGCCAGCAGTTACCACTCACAGGGGTCGAACTATGGCTACACCTTC. The chain carries TRBV6-5 and TRBJ1-2, with 7 bases that match TRBD1. Germline V lookup: CDR1 MNHEY, CDR2 SVGAGI. This CDR3 is 16 amino acids long. The J segment lost 2 bases and the V segment lost 2 bases, leaving 8 bases of the junction unmatched.

The chain links TRBV6-5 to TRBJ1-6; D not resolved. The CDR3 length is 12 residues. Germline V gene lookup returns CDR1 MNHEY and CDR2 SVGAGI. V lost 0 bases and J lost 15, with 9 bases in between. The CDR3 loop reads CASSYSHNILHF. CDR3 DNA sequence: TGTGCCAGCAGTTACTCCCACAACATCCTCCACTTT.

V is TRBV10-3 and J is TRBJ2-2; TRBD1 is a possible D gene (6 bases). Germline CDR1 ENHRY, CDR2 SYGVKD. The germline V and J ends were trimmed by 10 bases and 4 bases, with 19 bases remaining between them. There are 15 residues in the CDR3. The CDR3 DNA reads as TGTGCCACCTACCTCGGGACATCTTTCACCGGGGAGCTGTTTTTT. Translated: CATYLGTSFTGELFF.

V usage is TRBV6-5 and J usage is TRBJ1-2; 7 bases are shared with TRBD1. V shed 5 bases and J 10 bases; nucleotides not matched to a gene: 10. Germline values: CDR1 MNHEY, CDR2 SVGAGI. The CDR3 has 13 amino acids. The CDR3 DNA reads as TGTGCCAGCAGTGCAACAGGGGAGCGTTCCTACACCTTC. Translated, it gives CASSATGERSYTF.

V gene TRBV2 combines with J gene TRBJ1-4, with TRBD1 matching over 10 bases. The CDR3 contains 13 residues. The germline CDR1 and CDR2 sequences are SNHLY and FYNNEI. V gave up 9 bases and J gave up 8 bases; unmatched junction bases: 6. The CDR3 nucleotides are TGTGCCAGTGACAGGGGGCGCGGCGAAAAACTGTTTTTT. As protein: CASDRGRGEKLFF.

In its sample, this clone was seen once. V gene TRBV2 combines with J gene TRBJ2-5; TRBD2 might be the D (5 bases). The CDR3 contains 14 residues. In germline, CDR1 is SNHLY, CDR2 FYNNEI. Trimming cost V 9 bases and J 5 bases, with 19 bases left between them. The CDR3 sequence: CASSPSPSIETQYF. The CDR3 DNA is TGTGCCAGTTCACCCTCCCCTAGCATTGAGACCCAGTACTTC.

The genes are TRBV6-5 and TRBJ2-3, with D possibly being TRBD2 (6 bases). The CDR3 extends over 14 amino acids. Trimming removed 4 bases from V and 1 base from J, with 9 bases in between. Looked up from germline, CDR1 is MNHEY and CDR2 is SVGAGI. The CDR3 region is CASSFSGRTDTQYF. For the CDR3, the DNA is TGTGCCAGCAGTTTTAGCGGTCGCACAGATACGCAGTATTTT.

The chain carries TRBV19 and TRBJ1-1, with 12 bases fitting TRBD1. From germline, CDR1 is LNHDA and CDR2 SQIVND (reference sequence). There are 17 residues in the CDR3. J gave up 3 bases and V 4 bases, and 9 bases lay outside the gene matches. CDR3 nucleotide sequence: TGTGCCAGTAGTAGGGGACAGGGGGCCACCCCTTACACTGAAGCTTTCTTT. This gives the protein CASSRGQGATPYTEAFF.

The J gene is TRBJ2-3, the V gene TRBV27, with 13 bases matching TRBD2. V trimming: 4 bases; J trimming: 3 bases; junction bases outside the gene matches: 7. This CDR3 comprises 17 residues. Germline V gene lookup returns CDR1 MNHEY and CDR2 SMNVEV (reference sequence). The CDR3 region has the DNA TGTGCCAGCAGTTCATACGGACTAGCGGGAGATACAGATACGCAGTATTTT. It codes for CASSSYGLAGDTDTQYF.

Written as DNA, the CDR3 is TGTGCCAGTAGTATATCTTTCTTTCCCCAGCATTTT. Its translation is CASSISFFPQHF. The rearrangement uses TRBV19 and TRBJ1-5; the D is unclear. Looked up from germline, CDR1 is LNHDA and CDR2 is SQIVND (reference sequence). The CDR3 runs 12 residues. The V gene lost 2 bases and the J gene lost 10 bases, with 9 bases spanning the gap.

The genes are TRBV19 and TRBJ1-2; D unclear. The CDR3 sequence is 13 residues long. Germline loops: CDR1 LNHDA, CDR2 SQIVND (reference sequence). Trimming left V 4 bases short and J 1 base short, with 7 bases between. CDR3 bases: TGTGCCAGTAGTACACAGATTAACTATGGCTACACCTTC. Translation: CASSTQINYGYTF.

This sequence joins TRBV5-1 and TRBJ2-5; no reliable D call. Germline V gives CDR1 SGHRS, CDR2 YFSETQ. The ends were cut back, 0 bases at V and 4 bases at J, with 4 bases in the middle. The CDR3 sequence is 12 residues long. Here the CDR3 reads CASSLVRETQYF. The DNA of the CDR3 is TGCGCCAGCAGCTTGGTTCGAGAGACCCAGTACTTC.

The rearrangement uses TRBV27 and TRBJ2-1, with D uncertain. The CDR3 has 15 residues. Trimming took off 0 bases at V and 0 bases at J, with 6 bases between the two ends. Germline V gene data show CDR1 as MNHEY and CDR2 as SMNVEV (reference sequence). This CDR3 is CASSLSSSSYNEQFF. CDR3 DNA: TGTGCCAGCAGTTTATCGTCTAGCTCCTACAATGAGCAGTTCTTC.